One and the same sample provided the 7 T cell receptor beta chains below, sequenced in a study of cytotoxic CD8 clonotypes in ibrutinib-treated CLL. The repertoire was sequenced with immunoSEQ multiplex PCR; TCRdb's copy has only in-frame clones and lacks some. In the table there are about 310,000 clones, roughly 80% of which are singletons. The source material was PBMCs, sampled before ibrutinib treatment. These receptors were obtained from a human donor with chronic lymphocytic leukemia.

The J gene is TRBJ2-3, the V gene TRBV27, with D unresolved. Germline V gene sequence: CDR1 MNHEY, CDR2 SMNVEV (reference sequence). This CDR3 has 13 residues. Trimming removed 6 bases at V and 0 bases at J, with 7 bases between. Written as DNA, the CDR3 is TGTGCCAGCAGCCACATGAGCACAGATACGCAGTATTTT. Its protein product is CASSHMSTDTQYF.

V and J are TRBV7-9 and TRBJ2-1; D uncertain. The germline V and J ends were trimmed by 3 bases and 8 bases, with 11 bases remaining between them. Looked up from germline, CDR1 is SEHNR and CDR2 is FQNEAQ (reference sequence). The CDR3 has 13 residues. The DNA for the CDR3 is TGTGCCAGCAGCTTTGGCGAAAGGGATGAGCAGTTCTTC. It encodes CASSFGERDEQFF.

V usage is TRBV6-5 and J usage is TRBJ2-7, with 8 bases matching TRBD1. J was trimmed by 6 bases and V by 4 bases; bases with no gene match: 8. The germline V gene encodes CDR1 MNHEY and CDR2 SVGAGI. CDR3 size: 14 residues. In DNA form, the CDR3 reads TGTGCCAGCAGTTCGACAGGGGTCGTAGGCGAGCAGTACTTC. Translation: CASSSTGVVGEQYF.

The V call is TRBV27, the J call TRBJ1-1; D remains unclear. The length of the CDR3 is 13 residues. Deletions cut 1 base from V and 0 bases from J, with 3 bases between. The germline V gene has CDR1 MNHEY and CDR2 SMNVEV (reference sequence). Here the CDR3 reads CASSLFVNTEAFF. The CDR3 DNA sequence: TGTGCCAGCAGTTTATTCGTGAACACTGAAGCTTTCTTT.

V usage is TRBV13 and J usage is TRBJ2-7, with D hard to call. Germline CDR1 is PRHDT and CDR2 is FYEKMQ (reference sequence). The CDR3 contains 14 residues. V was pared by 2 bases and J by 2 bases, with 10 bases between. As DNA, the CDR3 is TGTGCCAGCAGCTTACAGACCCCCGCCTACGAGCAGTACTTC. This sequence encodes CASSLQTPAYEQYF.

In this sample, this clone turned up once. The genes are TRBV28 and TRBJ2-7, with D possibly being TRBD1 (6 bases). This CDR3 region has 13 residues. The V gene lost 7 bases and the J gene lost 4 bases, with 14 bases spanning the gap. Germline assignment: CDR1 MDHEN and CDR2 SYDVKM. Here the CDR3 DNA reads TGTGCCAGCACCCGGGCAGGGGATTACGAGCAGTACTTC. Translated: CASTRAGDYEQYF.

The gene calls are TRBV7-2 and TRBJ2-7; D may be TRBD2 (6 bases). CDR1 is SGHTA, CDR2 FQGNSA, per germline. The CDR3 length is 16 residues. V lost 1 base to trimming and J lost 4 bases, with 17 bases between them. The CDR3 DNA follows: TGTGCCAGCAGCTTAGTGGGGGGTCGGGGAGTTTACGAGCAGTACTTC. Protein product: CASSLVGGRGVYEQYF. The complete variable domain, with remaining parts taken from reference TRBV7-2 and TRBJ2-7, reads GAGVSQSPSNKVTEKGKDVELRCDPISGHTALYWYRQSLGQGLEFLIYFQGNSAPDKSGLPSDRFSAERTGGSVSTLTIQRTQQEDSAVYLCASSLVGGRGVYEQYFGPGTRLTVT.